This T cell receptor beta chain was recovered during a study of long-term antiretroviral therapy in people with HIV. Study-wide findings and caveats: Investigators report no available data on ART adherence, viral resistance or therapy changes.

There were no participants with HIV treated outside the United States. The assay, immunoSEQ v3.0, was run at survey level. Generated by immunoSEQ multiplex PCR, the TCRdb table keeps only in-frame clones and is missing some. The sample records nearly 30,000 clones, 80% to 90% being singletons. Points on this clone: Its antigen is currently unknown.

Per germline, CDR1 LNHDA and CDR2 SQIVND (reference sequence). V dropped 6 bases and J dropped 5 bases, with 13 bases sitting between them. This CDR3 comprises 13 residues. The rearrangement links TRBV19 to TRBJ1-2, with D uncertain. The receptor was isolated from a man aged 45-60 years with HIV. The specimen was unsorted PBMCs, collected 3.2 years before starting antiretroviral therapy. DNA of the CDR3: TGTGCCAGTAGCGAGTTGGTAGCTTATGGCTACACCTTC. It encodes CASSELVAYGYTF.